The T cell receptor beta chain under discussion was sequenced for a study of T-cell memory formation after mild COVID-19. Sample barcodes and UMIs were carried by the TCR alpha and TCR beta cDNA libraries that 5'RACE generated with constant-segment primers. From the 5' RACE reads, TCRdb called clonotypes with MiXCR, one entry per CDR3 protein. The sample carries roughly 170,000 distinct CDR3 sequences, roughly 20% recorded once. This CDR3 has 12 amino acids. Trimming shortened V by 6 bases and J by 3 bases, and 8 bases separated the two germline ends. In germline, CDR1 is MDHEN, CDR2 SYDVKM. Study outcomes and limitations: That cross-reactive memory joined was suggested by some responding clones appearing in pre-infection memory.

Note on this clonotype: As yet, its antigen is unknown.

The rearrangement joins TRBV28 to TRBJ1-1; no definite D call. The specimen sequenced was PBMCs or a T cell subset sorted from them (not recorded which). This TCR derives from a young man who had mild COVID-19 (a few samples of this study predate the infection). Cell type and time point are not known. CDR3 sequence reads: CASSLGYTEAFF. CDR3 in DNA: TGTGCCAGCAGCTTGGGGTACACTGAAGCTTTCTTT. Looking up the rest from reference TRBV28 and TRBJ1-1 gives the full variable domain: DVKVTQSSRYLVKRTGEKVFLECVQDMDHENMFWYRQDPGLGLRLIYFSYDVKMKEKGDIPEGYSVSREKKERFSLILESASTNQTSMYLCASSLGYTEAFFGQGTRLTVV.